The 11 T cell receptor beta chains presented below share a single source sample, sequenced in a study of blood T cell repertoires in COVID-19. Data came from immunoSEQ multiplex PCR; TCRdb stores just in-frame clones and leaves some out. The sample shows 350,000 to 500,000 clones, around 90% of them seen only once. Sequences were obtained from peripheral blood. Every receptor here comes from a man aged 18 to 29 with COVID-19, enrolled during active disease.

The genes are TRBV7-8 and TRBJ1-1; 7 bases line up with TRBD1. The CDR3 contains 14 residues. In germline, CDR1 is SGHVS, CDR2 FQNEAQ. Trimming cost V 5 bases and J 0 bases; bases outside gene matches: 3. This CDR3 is CASSEQGLNTEAFF. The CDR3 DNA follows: TGTGCCAGCAGCGAACAGGGGCTGAACACTGAAGCTTTCTTT.

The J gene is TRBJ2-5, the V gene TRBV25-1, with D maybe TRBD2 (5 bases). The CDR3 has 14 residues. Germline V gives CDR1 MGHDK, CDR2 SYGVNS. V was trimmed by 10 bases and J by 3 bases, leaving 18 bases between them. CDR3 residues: CATAGPSSKETQYF. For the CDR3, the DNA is TGTGCCACCGCCGGTCCTAGCAGCAAAGAGACCCAGTACTTC.

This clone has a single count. Written as DNA, the CDR3 is TGCGCCAGCAGCCCCCAGACAGGGACAGGTGAGCAGTTCTTC. As protein: CASSPQTGTGEQFF. The chain is built from TRBV5-1 and TRBJ2-1; 8 nucleotides match TRBD1. V lost 4 bases, J lost 9 bases, and 9 bases stayed unmatched. CDR3 length: 14 residues. The germline gives CDR1 SGHRS, CDR2 YFSETQ.

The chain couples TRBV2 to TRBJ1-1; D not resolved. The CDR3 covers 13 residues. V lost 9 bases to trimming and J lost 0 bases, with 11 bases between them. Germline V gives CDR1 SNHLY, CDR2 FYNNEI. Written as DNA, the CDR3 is TGTGCCAGGACACGGAATGTGAACACTGAAGCTTTCTTT. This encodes CARTRNVNTEAFF.

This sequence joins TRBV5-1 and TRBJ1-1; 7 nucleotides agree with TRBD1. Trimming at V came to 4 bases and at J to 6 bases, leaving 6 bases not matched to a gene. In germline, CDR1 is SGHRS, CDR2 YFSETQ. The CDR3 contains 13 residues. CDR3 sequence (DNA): TGCGCCAGCAGCCTCGGACAGGCCGCTGAAGCTTTCTTT. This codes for CASSLGQAAEAFF. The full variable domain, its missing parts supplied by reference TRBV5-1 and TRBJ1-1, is KAGVTQTPRYLIKTRGQQVTLSCSPISGHRSVSWYQQTPGQGLQFLFEYFSETQRNKGNFPGRFSGRQFSNSRSEMNVSTLELGDSALYLCASSLGQAAEAFFGQGTRLTVV.

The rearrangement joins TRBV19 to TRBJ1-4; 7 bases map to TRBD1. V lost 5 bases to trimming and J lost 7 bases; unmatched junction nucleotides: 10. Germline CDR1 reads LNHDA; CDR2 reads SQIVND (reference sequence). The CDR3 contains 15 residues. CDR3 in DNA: TGTGCCAGTAGTCCGCAGACAGGGCTTCGTGAAAAACTGTTTTTT. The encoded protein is CASSPQTGLREKLFF.

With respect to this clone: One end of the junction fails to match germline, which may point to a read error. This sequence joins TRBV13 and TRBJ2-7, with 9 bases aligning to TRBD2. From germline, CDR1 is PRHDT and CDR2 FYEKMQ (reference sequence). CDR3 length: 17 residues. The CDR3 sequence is CASSLGGGLAGLYEQYF. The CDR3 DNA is TGTGCCAGCAGCCTAGGCGGTGGCCTAGCGGGACTATACGAGCAGTACTTC.

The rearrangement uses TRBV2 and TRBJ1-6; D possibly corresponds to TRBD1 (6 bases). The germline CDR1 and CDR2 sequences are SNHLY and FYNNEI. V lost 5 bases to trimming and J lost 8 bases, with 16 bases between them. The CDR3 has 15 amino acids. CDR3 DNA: TGTGCCAGCAGTCTTAGACAGGTGACCCATTCACCCCTCCACTTT. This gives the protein CASSLRQVTHSPLHF.

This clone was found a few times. This chain's CDR3 is CASSRYKAGGRETQYF. CDR3 sequence (DNA): TGTGCCAGCAGCCGTTACAAAGCGGGGGGGCGAGAGACCCAGTACTTC. The genes are TRBV3-1 (or the pseudogene TRBV3-2) and TRBJ2-5; 10 bases match TRBD2. This CDR3 is built from 16 residues. Germline assignment: CDR1 LGHDT and CDR2 YNNKEL (reference sequence). Trimming cost V 4 bases and J 4 bases; bases outside gene matches: 9.

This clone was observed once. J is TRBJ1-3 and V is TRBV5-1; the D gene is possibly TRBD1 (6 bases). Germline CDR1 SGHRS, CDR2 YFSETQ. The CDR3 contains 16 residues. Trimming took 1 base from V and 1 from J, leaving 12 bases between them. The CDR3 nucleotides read TGCGCCAGCAGCTTGACTACGGGACAATCTGGAAACACCATATATTTT. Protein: CASSLTTGQSGNTIYF.

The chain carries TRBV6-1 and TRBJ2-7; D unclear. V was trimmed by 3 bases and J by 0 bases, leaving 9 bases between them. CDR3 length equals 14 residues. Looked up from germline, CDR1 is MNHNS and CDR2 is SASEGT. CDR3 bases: TGTGCCAGCAGTGATCGGTCAACCTCCTACGAGCAGTACTTC. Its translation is CASSDRSTSYEQYF.